This note documents a single T cell receptor (beta chain) sequence. What it binds is not known. Here immunoSEQ multiplex PCR was the method, and the copy in TCRdb shows in-frame clones only, minus some. The sample has tens of thousands of clones, 90% seen once; the top ten hold about 1.5%. This entry is derived from a study of graft-versus-host responses after intestinal transplantation. Study background: Recipients were all induced with anti-thymocyte globulin, then given tacrolimus and steroids for 2 to 3 years. Study-level findings and limits: Allograft clonal ratios (graft-versus-host to host-versus-graft) were high in patients who had graft-donor T cell macrochimerism. HvG clone declines early post-transplant were associated with peak circulating GvH levels.

CDR3 size: 18 residues. Sequencing used unstimulated CD8+ T cells sorted from spleen or lymph node cells, obtained before transplant. The rearrangement uses TRBV21-1 and TRBJ1-5. TRBV21-1 has pseudogene status. This clonotype was obtained from a human donor who was the organ donor for an intestinal transplant. In DNA, the CDR3 is TGTGCCAGCGTGTGGTGGGGCCTCGGGGGGGGTAGCAATCAGCCCCAGCATTTT. Residues: CASVWWGLGGGSNQPQHF.